The 13 T cell receptor beta chains below all came from one sample that was sequenced in a study of response to subunit inactivated influenza vaccine. Using its own MiXCR run on the RT-PCR reads, TCRdb lists one record per CDR3 protein. The repertoire holds under 850,000 distinct CDR3 sequences, with less than 20% as singletons. The input for sequencing was PBMCs from blood, taken roughly 5 days after vaccination. These receptors were taken from a man aged 45-65 years who received an inactivated influenza vaccine.

Only a few counts were recorded for this clonotype. The genes are TRBV11-2 and TRBJ2-3; 10 bases agree with TRBD2. This CDR3 has 18 residues. Trimming at V came to 5 bases and at J to 6 bases, leaving 17 bases not matched to a gene. From germline, CDR1 is SGHAT and CDR2 FQNNGV. The CDR3 bases are TGTGCCAGCAGCCCCCTTAGATCAGCGGGGGGGCAATCGGATACGCAGTATTTT. It codes for CASSPLRSAGGQSDTQYF.

The chain employs TRBV5-6 and TRBJ1-2; D unclear. The CDR3 spans 12 residues. Germline CDR1 is SGHDT and CDR2 is YYEEEE. V shed 3 bases and J shed 5 bases, with 8 bases lying between them. Here the CDR3 reads CASSSNSYGYTF. CDR3 sequence (DNA): TGTGCCAGCAGCTCGAACAGTTATGGCTACACCTTC. The full variable domain, in which reference TRBV5-6 and TRBJ1-2 provide the parts outside the CDR3, is DAGVTQSPTHLIKTRGQQVTLRCSPKSGHDTVSWYQQALGQGPQFIFQYYEEEERQRGNFPDRFSGHQFPNYSSELNVNALLLGDSALYLCASSSNSYGYTFGSGTRLTVV.

This clonotype was picked up a small number of times. V is TRBV7-2 and J is TRBJ2-1; no firm D call. Germline values: CDR1 SGHTA, CDR2 FQGNSA. The CDR3 has 14 amino acids. V lost 3 bases to trimming and J lost 5 bases, with 11 bases between them. CDR3 in amino acids: CASSLSSANNEQFF. CDR3 sequence (DNA): TGTGCCAGCAGCTTGTCATCGGCGAACAATGAGCAGTTCTTC.

This clonotype was counted only a few times. V is TRBV27 and J is TRBJ2-7; D is undetermined. The germline V gene has CDR1 MNHEY and CDR2 SMNVEV (reference sequence). Trimming removed 2 bases from V and 2 bases from J, with 10 bases in between. CDR3 size: 14 residues. CDR3 nucleotide sequence: TGTGCCAGCAGTTTAGGCAGGACCCCCTACGAGCAGTACTTC. Residues: CASSLGRTPYEQYF.

The gene calls are TRBV6-1 and TRBJ2-7; 8 nucleotides line up with TRBD2. Germline-derived CDR1 and CDR2 are MNHNS and SASEGT. The V segment lost 6 bases and the J segment 3 bases; nucleotides outside the gene matches: 4. CDR3 length: 13 amino acids. CDR3 bases: TGTGCCAGCAGGGGAGCGGGAGTCTACGAGCAGTACTTC. Protein product: CASRGAGVYEQYF.

This chain uses TRBV29-1 with TRBJ1-2; maybe TRBD1 (5 bases). CDR1 is SQVTM, CDR2 ANQGSEA, per germline. Trimming removed 4 bases from V and 6 bases from J, with 12 bases in between. This CDR3 comprises 12 residues. CDR3 DNA sequence: TGCAGCGTTGTAAGGGGAAATCATGGCTACACCTTC. Its translation is CSVVRGNHGYTF.

This chain joins TRBV5-6 and TRBJ1-2; weak D call: TRBD1 (5 bases). Trimming shortened V by 0 bases and J by 4 bases, and 10 bases separated the two germline ends. Germline loops: CDR1 SGHDT, CDR2 YYEEEE. The CDR3 length is 14 residues. CDR3 protein: CASSLGQKAYGYTF. In DNA, the CDR3 is TGTGCCAGCAGCTTGGGACAGAAGGCCTATGGCTACACCTTC.

This clonotype occurred a few times. This chain links TRBV6-2 or TRBV6-3 with TRBJ2-2; 8 nucleotides align to TRBD2. The junction had 10 bases not matched to a gene; V was cut back by 6 bases and J by 7 bases. CDR3 length equals 15 residues. The germline CDR1 and CDR2 sequences are MNHEY and SVGEGT. The CDR3 loop reads CASSLQRGKIGELFF. The CDR3 nucleotides read TGTGCCAGCAGCCTTCAGCGGGGGAAGATCGGGGAGCTGTTTTTT.

The chain's CDR3 is CASSYSTNGEQYF. The CDR3, as DNA: TGTGCCAGCAGTTACTCGACTAACGGCGAGCAGTACTTC. The chain has TRBV6-5 and TRBJ2-7; a possible D gene is TRBD2 (5 bases). This CDR3 has 13 residues. Germline values: CDR1 MNHEY, CDR2 SVGAGI. V lost 0 bases to trimming and J lost 6 bases, with 9 bases between them.

This clonotype was picked up a small number of times. This rearrangement joins TRBV11-2 to TRBJ2-5; the D gene is possibly TRBD1 (6 bases). The V end was cut by 6 bases, the J end by 5 bases, with 16 bases between. Germline assignment: CDR1 SGHAT and CDR2 FQNNGV. The CDR3 runs to 14 residues. For the CDR3, the DNA is TGTGCCAGCAGGGGGACGAAGGGGGAGGAGACCCAGTACTTC. Amino acids: CASRGTKGEETQYF.

The sample holds a few counts of this clonotype. This rearrangement joins TRBV18 to TRBJ1-2, with D uncertain. Per the germline V gene, CDR1 is KGHSH and CDR2 is LQKENI. The CDR3 is 16 residues long. Trimming cost V 3 bases and J 5 bases, with 19 bases left between them. CDR3 DNA: TGTGCCAGCTCACCTCTAGCCACTCCGACGGAATATGGCTACACCTTC. It is translated as CASSPLATPTEYGYTF.

The table lists this clonotype with many counts. V and J are TRBV7-8 and TRBJ1-1; the D gene is possibly TRBD1 (6 bases). The germline gives CDR1 SGHVS, CDR2 FQNEAQ. This CDR3 has 15 residues. The ends were cut back, 3 bases at V and 4 bases at J, with 15 bases in the middle. CDR3 nucleotides: TGTGCCAGCAGCTTTGAGGTAGCAGGGGCCACTGAAGCTTTCTTT. Its translation is CASSFEVAGATEAFF.

This clonotype was detected ten times or more. This chain links TRBV12-3 or TRBV12-4 with TRBJ1-1; D might be TRBD1 (6 bases). The CDR3 is 14 amino acids. V dropped 4 bases and J dropped 2 bases, with 11 bases sitting between them. The CDR3 loop reads CASSSGTKNTEAFF. The CDR3 DNA follows: TGTGCCAGCAGTTCCGGGACAAAAAACACTGAAGCTTTCTTT.